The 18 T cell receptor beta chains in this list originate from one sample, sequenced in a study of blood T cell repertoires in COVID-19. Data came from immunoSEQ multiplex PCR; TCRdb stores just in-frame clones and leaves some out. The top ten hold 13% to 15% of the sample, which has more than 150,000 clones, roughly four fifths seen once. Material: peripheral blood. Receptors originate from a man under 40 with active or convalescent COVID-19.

In DNA, the CDR3 is TGTGCCAGCAGCCCCGGGTCGGGGGGGTCAACAGATACGCAGTATTTT. This codes for CASSPGSGGSTDTQYF. This chain links TRBV11-1 with TRBJ2-3; TRBD2 agrees at 8 bases. The junction had 10 bases not matched to a gene; V was cut back by 5 bases and J by 3 bases. Looked up from germline, CDR1 is SGHAT and CDR2 is FQDESV (reference sequence). The CDR3 consists of 16 residues.

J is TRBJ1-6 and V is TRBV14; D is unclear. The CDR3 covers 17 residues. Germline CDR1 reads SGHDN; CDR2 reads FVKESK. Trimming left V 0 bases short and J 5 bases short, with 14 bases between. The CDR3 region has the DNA TGTGCCAGCAGCCAAGATCATCGGGGTCGGGATAATTCACCCCTCCACTTT. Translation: CASSQDHRGRDNSPLHF.

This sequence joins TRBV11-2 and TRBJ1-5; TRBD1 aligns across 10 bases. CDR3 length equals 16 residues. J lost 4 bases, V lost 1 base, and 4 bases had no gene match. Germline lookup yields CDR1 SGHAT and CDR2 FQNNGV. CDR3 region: CASSLGGQGLNQPQHF. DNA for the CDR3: TGTGCCAGCAGCTTAGGGGGACAGGGGCTAAATCAGCCCCAGCATTTT. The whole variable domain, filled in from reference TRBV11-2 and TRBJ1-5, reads EAGVAQSPRYKIIEKRQSVAFWCNPISGHATLYWYQQILGQGPKLLIQFQNNGVVDDSQLPKDRFSAERLKGVDSTLKIQPAKLEDSAVYLCASSLGGQGLNQPQHFGDGTRLSIL.

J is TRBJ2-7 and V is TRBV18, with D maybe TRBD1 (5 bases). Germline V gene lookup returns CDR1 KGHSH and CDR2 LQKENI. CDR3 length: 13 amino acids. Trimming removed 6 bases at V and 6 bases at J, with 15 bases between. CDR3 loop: CASSPESGFEQYV. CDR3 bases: TGTGCCAGCTCCCCCGAGTCAGGGTTCGAGCAGTACGTC.

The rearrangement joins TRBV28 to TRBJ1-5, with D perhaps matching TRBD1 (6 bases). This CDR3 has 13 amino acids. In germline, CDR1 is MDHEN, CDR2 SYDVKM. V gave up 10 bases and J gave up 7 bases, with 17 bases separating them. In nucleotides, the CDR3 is TGTGCCACCGGGGGGGGCTCGGGGCAGCCCCAGCATTTT. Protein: CATGGGSGQPQHF.

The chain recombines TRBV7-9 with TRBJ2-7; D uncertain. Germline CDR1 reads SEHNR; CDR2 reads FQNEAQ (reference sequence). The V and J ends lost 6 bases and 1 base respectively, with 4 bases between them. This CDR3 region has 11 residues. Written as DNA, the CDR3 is TGTGCCAGCAGACTATCCTACGAGCAGTACTTC. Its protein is CASRLSYEQYF.

The CDR3 loop reads CASSAGLAGGVSSGQFF. CDR3 in DNA: TGTGCCAGCAGTGCAGGACTAGCGGGGGGGGTCAGCAGTGGGCAGTTCTTC. The chain couples TRBV6-1 to TRBJ2-1; 15 nucleotides agree with TRBD2. Unmatched junction bases numbered 13, after V lost 4 bases and J lost 12 bases. This CDR3 region has 17 residues. Germline CDR1 and CDR2: MNHNS and SASEGT.

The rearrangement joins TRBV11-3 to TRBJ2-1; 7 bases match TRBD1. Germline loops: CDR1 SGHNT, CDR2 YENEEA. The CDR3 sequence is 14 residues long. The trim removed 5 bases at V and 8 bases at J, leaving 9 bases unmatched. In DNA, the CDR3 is TGTGCCAGCAGCCGACCTGACAGGGCTCATGAGCAGTTCTTC. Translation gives CASSRPDRAHEQFF.

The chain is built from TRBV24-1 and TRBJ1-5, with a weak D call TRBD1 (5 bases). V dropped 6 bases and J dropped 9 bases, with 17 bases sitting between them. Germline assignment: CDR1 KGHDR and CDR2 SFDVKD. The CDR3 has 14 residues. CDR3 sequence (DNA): TGTGCCACCAGTCAAGGGGCCTCCGGAATGCCCCAGCATTTT. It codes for CATSQGASGMPQHF.

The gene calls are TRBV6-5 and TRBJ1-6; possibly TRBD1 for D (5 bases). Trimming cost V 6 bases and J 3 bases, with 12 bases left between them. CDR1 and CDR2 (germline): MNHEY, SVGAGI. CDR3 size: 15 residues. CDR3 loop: CASSQQENYNSPLHF. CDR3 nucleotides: TGTGCCAGCAGCCAACAGGAGAACTATAATTCACCCCTCCACTTT.

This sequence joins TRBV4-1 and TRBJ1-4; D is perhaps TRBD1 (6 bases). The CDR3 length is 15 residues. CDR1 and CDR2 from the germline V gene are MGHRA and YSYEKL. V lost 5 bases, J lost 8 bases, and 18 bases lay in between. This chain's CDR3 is CASSSRTDPREKLFF. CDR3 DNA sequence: TGCGCCAGCAGCTCAAGGACAGATCCGCGGGAAAAACTGTTTTTT.

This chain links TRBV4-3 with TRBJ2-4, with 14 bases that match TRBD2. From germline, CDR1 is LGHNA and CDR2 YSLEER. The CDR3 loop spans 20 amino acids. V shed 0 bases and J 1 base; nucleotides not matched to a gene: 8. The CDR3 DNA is TGCGCCAGCAGCCAAGATTTGGGGACTAGCGGGAGTACGGCCAAAAACATTCAGTACTTC. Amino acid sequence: CASSQDLGTSGSTAKNIQYF.

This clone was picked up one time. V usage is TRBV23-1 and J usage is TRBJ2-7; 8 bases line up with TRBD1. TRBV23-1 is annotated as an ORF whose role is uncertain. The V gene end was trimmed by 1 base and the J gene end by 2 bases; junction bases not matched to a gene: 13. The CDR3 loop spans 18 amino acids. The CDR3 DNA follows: TGCGCCAGCAGTCAATGTAGGCCGGGACAGGTAATCGCCTACGAGCAGTACGTC. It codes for CASSQCRPGQVIAYEQYV.

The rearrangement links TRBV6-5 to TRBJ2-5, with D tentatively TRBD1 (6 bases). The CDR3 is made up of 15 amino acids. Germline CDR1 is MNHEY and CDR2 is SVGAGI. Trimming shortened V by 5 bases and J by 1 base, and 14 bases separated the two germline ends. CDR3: CASSTSRGPQETQYF. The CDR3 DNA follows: TGTGCCAGCAGTACCTCCAGGGGTCCCCAAGAGACCCAGTACTTC.

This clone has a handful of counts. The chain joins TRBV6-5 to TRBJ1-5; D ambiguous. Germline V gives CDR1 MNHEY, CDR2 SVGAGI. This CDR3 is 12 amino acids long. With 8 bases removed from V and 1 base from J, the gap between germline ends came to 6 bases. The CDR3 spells CASGPSNQPQHF. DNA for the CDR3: TGTGCCAGCGGGCCCAGCAATCAGCCCCAGCATTTT.

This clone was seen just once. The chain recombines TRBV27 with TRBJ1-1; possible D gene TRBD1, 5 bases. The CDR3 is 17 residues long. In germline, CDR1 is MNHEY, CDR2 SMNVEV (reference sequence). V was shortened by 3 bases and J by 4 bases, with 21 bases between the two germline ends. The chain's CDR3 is CASSFMARRGGGTEAFF. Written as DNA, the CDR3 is TGTGCCAGCAGTTTTATGGCAAGAAGGGGTGGCGGCACTGAAGCTTTCTTT.

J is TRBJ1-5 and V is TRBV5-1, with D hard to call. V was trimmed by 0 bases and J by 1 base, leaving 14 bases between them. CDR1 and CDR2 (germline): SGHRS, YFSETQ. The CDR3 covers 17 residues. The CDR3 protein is CASSLGAAHESNQPQHF. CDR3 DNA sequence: TGCGCCAGCAGCTTGGGTGCGGCCCACGAAAGCAATCAGCCCCAGCATTTT.

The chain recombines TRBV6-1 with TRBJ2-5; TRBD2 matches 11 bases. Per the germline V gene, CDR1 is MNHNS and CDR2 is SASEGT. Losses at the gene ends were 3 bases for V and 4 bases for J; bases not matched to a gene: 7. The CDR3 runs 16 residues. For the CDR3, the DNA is TGTGCCAGCAGTGAGATAGCGGGGGGGCCAGGAGAGACCCAGTACTTC. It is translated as CASSEIAGGPGETQYF.